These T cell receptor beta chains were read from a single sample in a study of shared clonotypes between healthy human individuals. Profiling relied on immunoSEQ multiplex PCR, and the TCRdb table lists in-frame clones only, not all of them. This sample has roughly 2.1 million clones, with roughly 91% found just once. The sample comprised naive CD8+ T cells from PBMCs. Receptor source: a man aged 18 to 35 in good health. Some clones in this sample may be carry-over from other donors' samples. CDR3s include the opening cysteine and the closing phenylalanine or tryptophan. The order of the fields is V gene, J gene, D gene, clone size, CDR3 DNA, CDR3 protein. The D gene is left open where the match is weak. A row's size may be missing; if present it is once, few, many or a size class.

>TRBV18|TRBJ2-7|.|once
TGTGCCAGCTCACCATTGGGGCCAGTCGGGATCTCCTACGAGCAGTACTTC
CASSPLGPVGISYEQYF
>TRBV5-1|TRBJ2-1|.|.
TGCGCCAGCAGCCCCCCGGGAGTCGGTAATGAGCAGTTCTTC
CASSPPGVGNEQFF
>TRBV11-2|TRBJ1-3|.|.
TGTGCCACCCCCTTATCCGACGCTCGGGGGGGAAACACCATATATTTT
CATPLSDARGGNTIYF
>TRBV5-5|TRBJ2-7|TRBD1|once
TGTGCCAGCCGGGACAGGGGCCACGAGCAGTACTTC
CASRDRGHEQYF
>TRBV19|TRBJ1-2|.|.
TGTGCCAGTAGTACCAGGGGTCAGGATGGCTACACCTTC
CASSTRGQDGYTF
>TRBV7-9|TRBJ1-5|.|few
TGTGCCAGCAGCTCTTCGACAGATAGCAATCAGCCCCAGCATTTT
CASSSSTDSNQPQHF
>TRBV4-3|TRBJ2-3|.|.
TGCGCCAGCAGCCAAGATCGGATTGTTCGGGCGGATACGCAGTATTTT
CASSQDRIVRADTQYF
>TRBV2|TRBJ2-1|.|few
TGTGCCAGCAGTGAATGGTTAGGGGATGAGCAGTTCTTC
CASSEWLGDEQFF
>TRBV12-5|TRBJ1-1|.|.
TGTGCTAGTGGTTTCGGTCCCACGTTTTTGAACACTGAAGCTTTCTTT
CASGFGPTFLNTEAFF
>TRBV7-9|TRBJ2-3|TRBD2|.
TGTGCCAGCAGCCACAGGACTAGCGGGAGGAACACAGATACGCAGTATTTT
CASSHRTSGRNTDTQYF
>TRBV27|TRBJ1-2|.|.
TGTGCCAGCAGTCCTGGGAGCGAAGGGTATGGCTACACCTTC
CASSPGSEGYGYTF
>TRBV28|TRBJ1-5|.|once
TGTGCCAGCAGTTTCCCAGACGAGGGCAATCAGCCCCAGCATTTT
CASSFPDEGNQPQHF
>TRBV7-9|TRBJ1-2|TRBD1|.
TGTGCCAGCCCAAACCCAGGGGGGAGTGTGGATGGCTACACCTTC
CASPNPGGSVDGYTF
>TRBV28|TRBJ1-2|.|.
TGTGCCAGTCGGGACACCGAAAACGGGGACTATGGCTACACCTTC
CASRDTENGDYGYTF
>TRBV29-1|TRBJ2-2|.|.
TGCAGCATAGGGTATCGGGCAGGGCGGCCGGGGAACACCGGGGAGCTGTTTTTT
CSIGYRAGRPGNTGELFF
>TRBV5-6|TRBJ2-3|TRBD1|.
TGTGCCAGCAGCCCCGCAGGGACAGGGGGCCGGGATACGCAGTATTTT
CASSPAGTGGRDTQYF